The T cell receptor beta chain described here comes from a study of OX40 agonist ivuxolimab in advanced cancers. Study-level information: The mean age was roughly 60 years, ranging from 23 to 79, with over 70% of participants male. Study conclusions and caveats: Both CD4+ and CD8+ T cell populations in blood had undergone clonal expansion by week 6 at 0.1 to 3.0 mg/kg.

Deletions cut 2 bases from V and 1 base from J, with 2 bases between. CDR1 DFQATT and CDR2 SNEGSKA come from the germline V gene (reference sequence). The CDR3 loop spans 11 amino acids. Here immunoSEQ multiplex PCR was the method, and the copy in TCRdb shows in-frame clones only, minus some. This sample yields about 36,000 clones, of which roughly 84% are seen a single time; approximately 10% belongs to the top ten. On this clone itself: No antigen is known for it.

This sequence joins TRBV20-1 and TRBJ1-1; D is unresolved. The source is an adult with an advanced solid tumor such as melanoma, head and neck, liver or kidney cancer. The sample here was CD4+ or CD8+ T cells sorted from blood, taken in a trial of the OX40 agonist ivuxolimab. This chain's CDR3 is CSARQNTEAFF. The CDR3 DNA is TGCAGTGCTAGACAGAACACTGAAGCTTTCTTT.